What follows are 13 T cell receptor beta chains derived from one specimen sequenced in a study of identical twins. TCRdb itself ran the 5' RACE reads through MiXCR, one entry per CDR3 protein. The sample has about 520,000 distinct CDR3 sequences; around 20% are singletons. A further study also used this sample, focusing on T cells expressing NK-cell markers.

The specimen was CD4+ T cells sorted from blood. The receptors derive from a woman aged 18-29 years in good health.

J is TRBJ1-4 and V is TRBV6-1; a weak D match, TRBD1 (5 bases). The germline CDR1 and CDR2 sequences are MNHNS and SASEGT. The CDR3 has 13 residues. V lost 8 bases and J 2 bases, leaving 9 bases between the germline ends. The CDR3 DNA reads TGTGCCAGCTCTCAGGGCACTAATGAAAAACTGTTTTTT. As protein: CASSQGTNEKLFF.

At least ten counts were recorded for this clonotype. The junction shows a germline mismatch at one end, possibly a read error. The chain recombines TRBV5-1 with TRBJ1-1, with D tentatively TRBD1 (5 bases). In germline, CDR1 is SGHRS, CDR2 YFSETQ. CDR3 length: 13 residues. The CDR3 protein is CASSLGTNTEAFF. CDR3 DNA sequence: TGTGCCAGCAGCTTAGGGACGAACACTGAAGCTTTCTTT.

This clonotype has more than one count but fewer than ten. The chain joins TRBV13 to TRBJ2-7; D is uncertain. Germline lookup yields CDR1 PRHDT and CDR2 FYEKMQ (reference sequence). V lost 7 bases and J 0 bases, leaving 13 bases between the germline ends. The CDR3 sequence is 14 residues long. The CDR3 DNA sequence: TGTGCCAGCAAACCCAATCCCGGCTCCTACGAGCAGTACTTC. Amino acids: CASKPNPGSYEQYF.

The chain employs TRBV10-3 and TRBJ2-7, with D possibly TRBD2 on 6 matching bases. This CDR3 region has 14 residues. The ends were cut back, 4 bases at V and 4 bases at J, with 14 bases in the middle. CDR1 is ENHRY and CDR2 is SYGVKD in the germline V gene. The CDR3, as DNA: TGTGCCATCAGTGCCGCGGGACGGGGATACGAGCAGTACTTC. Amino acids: CAISAAGRGYEQYF.

The CDR3 bases are TGCAGTGCTCGGACCTCCCTCCTCGGGACCCAGTACTTC. The encoded protein is CSARTSLLGTQYF. The chain uses TRBV20-1 and TRBJ2-5, with D uncertain. V was pared by 5 bases and J by 7 bases, with 17 bases between. The CDR3 totals 13 residues. The germline V gene has CDR1 DFQATT and CDR2 SNEGSKA (reference sequence).

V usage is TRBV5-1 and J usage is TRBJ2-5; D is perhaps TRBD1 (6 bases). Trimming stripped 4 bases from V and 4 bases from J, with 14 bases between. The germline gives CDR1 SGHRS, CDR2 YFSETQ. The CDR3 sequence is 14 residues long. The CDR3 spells CASSLEADRETQYF. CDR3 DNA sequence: TGCGCCAGCAGCCTCGAGGCGGACAGAGAGACCCAGTACTTC.

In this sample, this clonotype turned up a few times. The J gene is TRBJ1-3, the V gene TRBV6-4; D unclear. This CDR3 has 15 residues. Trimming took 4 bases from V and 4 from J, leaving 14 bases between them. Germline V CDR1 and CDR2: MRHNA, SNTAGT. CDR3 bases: TGTGCCAGCAGTGTTGAATTCGGCGCGGGAAACACCATATATTTT. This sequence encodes CASSVEFGAGNTIYF.

This chain's CDR3 is CASSDKETGLAGSYEQYF. CDR3 sequence (DNA): TGTGCCAGCAGCGATAAGGAAACCGGACTAGCGGGCTCCTACGAGCAGTACTTC. The chain links TRBV11-2 to TRBJ2-7; TRBD2 matches at 11 bases. The trim removed 5 bases at V and 0 bases at J, leaving 12 bases unmatched. Germline CDR1 reads SGHAT; CDR2 reads FQNNGV. This CDR3 has 18 amino acids.

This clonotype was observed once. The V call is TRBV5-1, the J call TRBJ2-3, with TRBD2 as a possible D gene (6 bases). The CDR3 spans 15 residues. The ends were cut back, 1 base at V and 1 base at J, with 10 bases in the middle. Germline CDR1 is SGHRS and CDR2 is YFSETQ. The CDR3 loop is CASSLLQRGTDTQYF. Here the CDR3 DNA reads TGCGCCAGCAGCTTGCTACAGCGGGGCACAGATACGCAGTATTTT.

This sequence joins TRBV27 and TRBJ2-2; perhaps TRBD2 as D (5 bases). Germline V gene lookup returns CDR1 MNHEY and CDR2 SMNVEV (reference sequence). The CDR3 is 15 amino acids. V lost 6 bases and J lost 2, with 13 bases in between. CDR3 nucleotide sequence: TGTGCCAGCAGCCCGGGGAGTAAAAACACCGGGGAGCTGTTTTTT. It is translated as CASSPGSKNTGELFF.

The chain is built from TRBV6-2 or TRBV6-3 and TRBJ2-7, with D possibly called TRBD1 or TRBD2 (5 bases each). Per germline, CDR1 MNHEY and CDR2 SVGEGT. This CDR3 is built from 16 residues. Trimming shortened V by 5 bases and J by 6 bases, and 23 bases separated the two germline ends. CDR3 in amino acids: CASSHPGAAARSEQYF. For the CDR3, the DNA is TGTGCCAGCAGTCACCCCGGGGCAGCGGCCCGCAGCGAGCAGTACTTC.

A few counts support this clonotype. CDR3 bases: TGCGCCAGCAGCGTCGAAGGTGCCGGGGAGCTGTTTTTT. Its protein product is CASSVEGAGELFF. The genes are TRBV5-1 and TRBJ2-2; D remains unclear. CDR1 SGHRS and CDR2 YFSETQ come from the germline V gene. V lost 4 bases and J lost 6, with 10 bases in between. This CDR3 is built from 13 residues.

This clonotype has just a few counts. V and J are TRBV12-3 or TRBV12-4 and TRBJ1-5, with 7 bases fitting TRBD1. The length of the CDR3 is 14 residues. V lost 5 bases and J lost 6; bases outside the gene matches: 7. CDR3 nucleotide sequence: TGTGCCAGCAGTACCCAGGGGGGGGGTCAGCCCCAGCATTTT. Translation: CASSTQGGGQPQHF.